The entry below describes one T cell receptor beta chain. Its specificity is not known. The data derive from a study of OX40 agonist ivuxolimab in advanced cancers. Findings and limits, study-wide: Antigens targeted by the expanded peripheral T cells were not determined.

The protocol was immunoSEQ multiplex PCR, while the TCRdb copy is restricted to in-frame clones and leaves out a portion. The sample lists about 75,000 clones, 86% seen once, with nearly 8.5% in the top ten. The CDR3 extends over 14 amino acids. V lost 7 bases and J lost 0, with 12 bases in between. Germline-derived CDR1 and CDR2 are LNHDA and SQIVND (reference sequence). The sequenced sample was CD4+ or CD8+ T cells sorted from blood, obtained in a trial of the OX40 agonist ivuxolimab. V is TRBV19 and J is TRBJ1-1, with D maybe TRBD1 (6 bases). This clonotype was obtained from an adult with an advanced solid tumor such as melanoma, head and neck, liver or kidney cancer. Here the CDR3 reads CASNSQGMNTEAFF. The DNA of the CDR3 is TGTGCCAGTAACTCACAGGGTATGAACACTGAAGCTTTCTTT.